This is a list of T cell receptor beta chains from one sample in a study of shared clonotypes between healthy human individuals. Only in-frame clones appear in the TCRdb table, and some are missing; sequencing was by immunoSEQ multiplex PCR. Of a few million clones listed, 80% to 95% were seen once; the top ten hold about 0.41%. The sequenced sample was naive CD4+ T cells from PBMCs. Every receptor here comes from a man younger than 35 in good health. Some clones in this sample may be carry-over from other donors' samples. The CDR3 runs from the conserved cysteine through the conserved F or W. The D gene is left open where the match is weak. Clone size, where shown, is once, few, many, or a class for clones that have expanded.

DNA: TGCAGCGTTGAAGATTTGACAGGTAAAAGCTACGAGCAGTACTTC
CDR3: CSVEDLTGKSYEQYF
J: TRBJ2-7
size: NA
D: NA
V: TRBV29-1

DNA: TGCAGTGCATTAGGCCCAGGGAGGAGCACCTTC
CDR3: CSALGPGRSTF
J: TRBJ1-2
size: NA
D: NA
V: TRBV20-1

DNA: TGTGCCAGCAGCGTAGGGGGGGCGACTAACTATGGCTACACCTTC
CDR3: CASSVGGATNYGYTF
J: TRBJ1-2
size: NA
D: NA
V: TRBV9

DNA: TGTGCCAGCAGCTTAGGTCGGACCTATGGCTACACCTTC
CDR3: CASSLGRTYGYTF
J: TRBJ1-2
size: once
D: NA
V: TRBV7-9

DNA: TGTGCCAGCAGCCCGTGGGCCGGGGCCCTGAACACTGAAGCTTTCTTT
CDR3: CASSPWAGALNTEAFF
J: TRBJ1-1
size: NA
D: NA
V: TRBV7-9

DNA: TGCGCCACGACCGGGTCCTCTGGGGCCAACGTCCTGACTTTC
CDR3: CATTGSSGANVLTF
J: TRBJ2-6
size: once
D: NA
V: TRBV5-1

DNA: TGTGCCAGCTCCCTCAGGACAGGGGGTGAGGAAAAACTGTTTTTT
CDR3: CASSLRTGGEEKLFF
J: TRBJ1-4
size: once
D: TRBD1
V: TRBV18

DNA: TGTGCCAGCGGAATTTCATGGTACTACGAGCAGTACTTC
CDR3: CASGISWYYEQYF
J: TRBJ2-7
size: NA
D: NA
V: TRBV7-9

DNA: TGCAGCGTTCCGACAGGGGGCGCTTCCACTGAAGCTTTCTTT
CDR3: CSVPTGGASTEAFF
J: TRBJ1-1
size: once
D: TRBD1
V: TRBV29-1

DNA: TGTGCCAGCACCCTGTCGGGAGAGACCCAGTACTTC
CDR3: CASTLSGETQYF
J: TRBJ2-5
size: NA
D: NA
V: TRBV11-2

DNA: TGTGCCAGCAGCCAACTCGACACACTGGATGGCTACACCTTC
CDR3: CASSQLDTLDGYTF
J: TRBJ1-2
size: NA
D: NA
V: TRBV14

DNA: TGTGCCAGCTCCAATACCGGTGGCAGCTCTGGAAACACCATATATTTT
CDR3: CASSNTGGSSGNTIYF
J: TRBJ1-3
size: NA
D: NA
V: TRBV18

DNA: TGTGCCAGCTCCCCCAATCTGCGGGAAGGTCGTGGGAATGAGCAGTTCTTC
CDR3: CASSPNLREGRGNEQFF
J: TRBJ2-1
size: NA
D: NA
V: TRBV18

DNA: TGTGCCAGCAGCGTACAAAGGGAGGGGACTGAAGCTTTCTTT
CDR3: CASSVQREGTEAFF
J: TRBJ1-1
size: NA
D: NA
V: TRBV9

DNA: TGCGCCAGCAGCTTCCAGGGAGAGGTGGAGACCCAGTACTTC
CDR3: CASSFQGEVETQYF
J: TRBJ2-5
size: NA
D: NA
V: TRBV5-1

DNA: TGTGCCAGCGAGCAGGGGGGCAGGGGGTACAATGAGCAGTTCTTC
CDR3: CASEQGGRGYNEQFF
J: TRBJ2-1
size: NA
D: NA
V: TRBV7-6

DNA: TGTGCCAGCTCACCCCAAATTACAGGGGGTGCTTACGAGCAGTACTTC
CDR3: CASSPQITGGAYEQYF
J: TRBJ2-7
size: NA
D: TRBD1
V: TRBV18

DNA: TGTGCCTGGACAGGGCCCACAGATACGCAGTATTTT
CDR3: CAWTGPTDTQYF
J: TRBJ2-3
size: NA
D: NA
V: TRBV30

DNA: TGCGCCAGCAGCCAAGAAGTTACGGGACAGGGGTTCCTCACTGAAGCTTTCTTT
CDR3: CASSQEVTGQGFLTEAFF
J: TRBJ1-1
size: NA
D: TRBD1
V: TRBV4-1

DNA: TGTGCCAGTTGGGGGTCTGGCACAGATACGCAGTATTTT
CDR3: CASWGSGTDTQYF
J: TRBJ2-3
size: NA
D: NA
V: TRBV28

DNA: TGTGCCAGCAGCTTGGGCAGGATGAACACTGAAGCTTTCTTT
CDR3: CASSLGRMNTEAFF
J: TRBJ1-1
size: once
D: NA
V: TRBV7-9

DNA: TGTGCCAGCAGCTCATCTTTCACGTCCTACGAGCAGTACTTC
CDR3: CASSSSFTSYEQYF
J: TRBJ2-7
size: NA
D: NA
V: TRBV11-1

DNA: TGTGCCAGCAGCTTAATGGCGGGAGCGGCGGAGACCCAGTACTTC
CDR3: CASSLMAGAAETQYF
J: TRBJ2-5
size: NA
D: TRBD2
V: TRBV7-9

DNA: TGTGCCAGCAGAATAGGGACTTCGCCGGGACAGCCCCAGCATTTT
CDR3: CASRIGTSPGQPQHF
J: TRBJ1-5
size: NA
D: NA
V: TRBV27

DNA: TGTGCCAGCAGTACCAAAGACCGCAGTTCAGGGGGCTGGGGCACAGATACGCAGTATTTT
CDR3: CASSTKDRSSGGWGTDTQYF
J: TRBJ2-3
size: NA
D: TRBD1
V: TRBV28

DNA: TGTGCCAGCAGTTTTTCATCAGGGACTAGCGGGTACTACGAGCAGTACTTC
CDR3: CASSFSSGTSGYYEQYF
J: TRBJ2-7
size: NA
D: TRBD2
V: TRBV28

DNA: TGTGCCAGCAGCGCTCTAGTCTTCATTCGCAATGAGCAGTTCTTC
CDR3: CASSALVFIRNEQFF
J: TRBJ2-1
size: NA
D: NA
V: TRBV7-2

DNA: TGCAGCGTTGGTCGTCTTTTGGTAGATACGCAGTATTTT
CDR3: CSVGRLLVDTQYF
J: TRBJ2-3
size: NA
D: NA
V: TRBV29-1

DNA: TGTGCCAGCAGCTTAGATTACAGACCGAACACTGAAGCTTTCTTT
CDR3: CASSLDYRPNTEAFF
J: TRBJ1-1
size: NA
D: NA
V: TRBV11-2

DNA: TGTGCCAGCTCACCCGACAGATCCTACAATGAGCAGTTCTTC
CDR3: CASSPDRSYNEQFF
J: TRBJ2-1
size: NA
D: NA
V: TRBV18

DNA: TGTGCCAGCAGTGAATCGCACGGGACAGGCTATGGCTACACCTTC
CDR3: CASSESHGTGYGYTF
J: TRBJ1-2
size: NA
D: TRBD1
V: TRBV6-1

DNA: TGTGCCAGCAATAAGTTCCCCTACGAGCAGTACTTC
CDR3: CASNKFPYEQYF
J: TRBJ2-7
size: NA
D: NA
V: TRBV28

DNA: TGTGCCAGCAACACCGAGGGATCTGGGGCCAACGTCCTGACTTTC
CDR3: CASNTEGSGANVLTF
J: TRBJ2-6
size: NA
D: NA
V: TRBV28

DNA: TGTGCCAGCAGAAGGACAGGGTCCTACGAGCAGTACTTC
CDR3: CASRRTGSYEQYF
J: TRBJ2-7
size: NA
D: TRBD1
V: TRBV5-8

DNA: TGCAGCTCTAGGGATAGGCCGAATGAGCAGTTCTTC
CDR3: CSSRDRPNEQFF
J: TRBJ2-1
size: NA
D: NA
V: TRBV29-1

DNA: TGTGCCAGCAGTCCCCCCGACAGGCGATCCCAGTACTTC
CDR3: CASSPPDRRSQYF
J: TRBJ2-5
size: NA
D: NA
V: TRBV28

DNA: TGTGCCAGCAGCCCCTGGACAGGGCTCAGCACAGATACGCAGTATTTT
CDR3: CASSPWTGLSTDTQYF
J: TRBJ2-3
size: once
D: TRBD1
V: TRBV7-2

DNA: TGTGCCAGCAGTTGGCGAAGATTTGAGTTTGGTCAGCCCCAGCATTTT
CDR3: CASSWRRFEFGQPQHF
J: TRBJ1-5
size: NA
D: NA
V: TRBV28

DNA: TGTGCCAGCAGTAGACAAGTCGGACCTAACAATGAGCAGTTCTTC
CDR3: CASSRQVGPNNEQFF
J: TRBJ2-1
size: NA
D: NA
V: TRBV7-9